These 19 T cell receptor beta chains were all obtained from the same sample, sequenced in a study of T cell responses to AZD1222 COVID-19 vaccine. Sequencing was performed with immunoSEQ multiplex PCR; in TCRdb, only in-frame clones are kept and a portion is missing. Among more than 110,000 clones listed, 88% were seen once. Material: peripheral blood, obtained on day 0 of AZD1222 vaccination. The receptors come from an adult in good health.

V is TRBV19 and J is TRBJ1-2, with unresolved D. Trimming pared 2 bases from V and 4 bases from J, leaving 8 bases between. The CDR3 loop spans 13 amino acids. In germline, CDR1 is LNHDA, CDR2 SQIVND (reference sequence). The CDR3 protein is CASSISGFYGYTF. The CDR3 nucleotides read TGTGCCAGTAGTATAAGTGGGTTCTATGGCTACACCTTC.

The chain is built from TRBV19 and TRBJ1-5; TRBD1 agrees at 11 bases. Germline loops: CDR1 LNHDA, CDR2 SQIVND (reference sequence). V gave up 7 bases and J gave up 4 bases; unmatched junction bases: 6. This CDR3 spans 15 amino acids. CDR3 coding DNA: TGTGCCAGTAACGCAGGGACAGGGGGGAATCAGCCCCAGCATTTT. Protein: CASNAGTGGNQPQHF. The whole variable domain, filled in from reference TRBV19 and TRBJ1-5, reads DGGITQSPKYLFRKEGQNVTLSCEQNLNHDAMYWYRQDPGQGLRLIYYSQIVNDFQKGDIAEGYSVSREKKESFPLTVTSAQKNPTAFYLCASNAGTGGNQPQHFGDGTRLSIL.

The chain couples TRBV3-1 (or the pseudogene TRBV3-2) to TRBJ1-1; 8 bases align to TRBD1. With 8 bases clipped from V and 2 bases from J, the junction kept 4 bases outside the gene matches. Germline CDR1 is LGHDT and CDR2 is YNNKEL (reference sequence). This CDR3 comprises 13 residues. CDR3 loop: CASQDRVNTEAFF. The CDR3 nucleotides read TGTGCCAGCCAGGACAGGGTAAACACTGAAGCTTTCTTT.

This clone is a singleton in its sample. This chain uses TRBV5-4 with TRBJ2-2; 8 bases match TRBD1. With V trimmed by 2 bases and J by 5 bases, 8 bases remained unmatched. This CDR3 region has 16 residues. Germline assignment: CDR1 SGHNT and CDR2 YYREEE (reference sequence). CDR3 sequence reads: CASSFDRGIRTGELFF. CDR3 sequence (DNA): TGTGCCAGCAGCTTTGACAGGGGAATAAGAACCGGGGAGCTGTTTTTT.

This chain connects TRBV5-6 to TRBJ1-2; D might be TRBD1 (5 bases). The CDR3 spans 15 residues. CDR1 and CDR2 from the germline V gene are SGHDT and YYEEEE. V lost 3 bases, J lost 0 bases, and 12 bases lay in between. The CDR3 is CASSSLDRANYGYTF. The CDR3 nucleotides are TGTGCCAGCAGCTCCCTAGACAGAGCTAACTATGGCTACACCTTC.

This chain uses TRBV6-5 with TRBJ1-1; D is possibly TRBD1 (6 bases). Trimming cost V 2 bases and J 3 bases, with 10 bases left between them. There are 14 residues in the CDR3. The germline V gene has CDR1 MNHEY and CDR2 SVGAGI. The CDR3 protein is CASSYAEGDTEAFF. In DNA, the CDR3 is TGTGCCAGCAGTTACGCGGAGGGGGACACTGAAGCTTTCTTT.

This clone was observed a handful of times. CDR3 nucleotide sequence: TGTGCCACCAGCAGAGCGGGACAGCTCTATGGCTACACCTTC. It encodes CATSRAGQLYGYTF. This sequence joins TRBV15 and TRBJ1-2, with 7 bases lining up with TRBD1. The CDR3 is 14 residues long. V lost 1 base to trimming and J lost 4 bases; unmatched junction nucleotides: 3. CDR1 LNHNV and CDR2 YYDKDF come from the germline V gene (reference sequence).

This clone was seen just once. One junction end disagrees with the germline gene, perhaps due to a read error. CDR3 in amino acids: CASSPSPDRLGVF. The CDR3 coding sequence is TGTGCCAGCAGCCCATCCCCGGACCGACTTGGGGTTTTT. The chain links TRBV2 to TRBJ1-4; D not resolved. Germline V gives CDR1 SNHLY, CDR2 FYNNEI. The CDR3 totals 13 residues.

V is TRBV6-2 or TRBV6-3 and J is TRBJ2-1, with D possibly being TRBD2 (6 bases). CDR1 is MNHEY, CDR2 SVGEGT, per germline. The germline V and J ends were trimmed by 0 bases and 0 bases, with 9 bases remaining between them. The CDR3 runs 16 residues. The CDR3 sequence: CASSYSSGSSYNEQFF. As DNA, the CDR3 is TGTGCCAGCAGTTACTCTTCCGGGAGCTCCTACAATGAGCAGTTCTTC.

The J gene is TRBJ2-7, the V gene TRBV7-8; D may correspond to TRBD1 or TRBD2 (6 bases each). Germline lookup yields CDR1 SGHVS and CDR2 FQNEAQ. V dropped 1 base and J dropped 7 bases, with 14 bases sitting between them. This CDR3 contains 14 residues. The CDR3 DNA reads TGTGCCAGCAGCTTAGGGACAGTCCGGGGGGAGCAGTACTTC. It is translated as CASSLGTVRGEQYF.

This clone was counted only a few times. This chain uses TRBV2 with TRBJ1-2; D is possibly TRBD1 (6 bases). CDR3 size: 14 residues. Germline loops: CDR1 SNHLY, CDR2 FYNNEI. V lost 5 bases to trimming and J lost 4 bases, with 14 bases between them. The DNA for the CDR3 is TGTGCCAGCAGTCCGAATACAGGGAGCTATGGCTACACCTTC. This translates into CASSPNTGSYGYTF.

This rearrangement joins TRBV25-1 to TRBJ1-2, with D perhaps matching TRBD1 (5 bases). Germline values: CDR1 MGHDK, CDR2 SYGVNS. V was pared by 4 bases and J by 4 bases, with 10 bases between. There are 13 residues in the CDR3. For the CDR3, the DNA is TGTGCCAGCAGTGTAGCGGGGGTCTATGGCTACACCTTC. It codes for CASSVAGVYGYTF.

The V call is TRBV9, the J call TRBJ2-1; 9 bases line up with TRBD2. CDR3 length: 16 amino acids. The germline V gene has CDR1 SGDLS and CDR2 YYNGEE. The V gene end was trimmed by 0 bases and the J gene end by 8 bases; junction bases not matched to a gene: 9. In nucleotides, the CDR3 is TGTGCCAGCAGCGTAGGCCTAGCGGGAAATTTGGATGAGCAGTTCTTC. Protein sequence: CASSVGLAGNLDEQFF.

The rearrangement joins TRBV14 to TRBJ1-2; D call uncertain. Germline V gene data show CDR1 as SGHDN and CDR2 as FVKESK. Trimming left V 0 bases short and J 8 bases short, with 13 bases between. The CDR3 is 14 residues long. CDR3 residues: CASSQDRSFEGYTF. Written as DNA, the CDR3 is TGTGCCAGCAGCCAAGATAGGAGTTTCGAGGGCTACACCTTC.

As concerns this clone: The identical CDR3 is also encoded by other nucleotide sequences in the sample. The chain couples TRBV18 to TRBJ2-7, with TRBD1 matching over 9 bases. The V gene end was trimmed by 0 bases and the J gene end by 2 bases; junction bases not matched to a gene: 2. This CDR3 has 15 amino acids. Germline V gene lookup returns CDR1 KGHSH and CDR2 LQKENI. The CDR3 region is CASSPPGQGAYEQYF. The CDR3 DNA is TGTGCCAGCTCACCACCGGGACAGGGCGCCTACGAGCAGTACTTC.

This chain connects TRBV28 to TRBJ2-7; D gene ambiguous. Germline V gene data show CDR1 as MDHEN and CDR2 as SYDVKM. The CDR3 has 12 amino acids. Deletions cut 3 bases from V and 1 base from J, with 4 bases between. The CDR3 DNA follows: TGTGCCAGCAGTTTGTGGTCCTACGAGCAGTACTTC. Protein: CASSLWSYEQYF.

The chain carries TRBV5-4 and TRBJ1-6, with D uncertain. Between the trimmed V and J ends, which lost 4 bases and 7 bases, there was a span of 12 bases. The CDR3 spans 14 residues. Germline-derived CDR1 and CDR2 are SGHNT and YYREEE (reference sequence). CDR3 DNA sequence: TGTGCCAGCAGCACCGGGAGGCAGAATTCACCCCTCCACTTT. It encodes CASSTGRQNSPLHF.

The V gene is TRBV20-1, the J gene TRBJ1-4; unclear D gene. Germline V gene sequence: CDR1 DFQATT, CDR2 SNEGSKA (reference sequence). Trimming shortened V by 4 bases and J by 1 base, and 7 bases separated the two germline ends. CDR3 length: 13 amino acids. CDR3 sequence reads: CSAIEGTNEKLFF. CDR3 sequence (DNA): TGCAGTGCTATTGAGGGAACTAATGAAAAACTGTTTTTT.

The rearrangement uses TRBV6-4 and TRBJ2-1; TRBD2 agrees at 13 bases. The V gene's germline CDR1 is MRHNA and CDR2 SNTAGT. The CDR3 is 17 amino acids. Trimming at V came to 0 bases and at J to 7 bases, leaving 6 bases not matched to a gene. The CDR3 loop is CASSDSGLAGVYNEQFF. The CDR3 DNA sequence: TGTGCCAGCAGTGACTCCGGACTAGCGGGAGTCTATAATGAGCAGTTCTTC.